Shown below are 9 T cell receptor beta chains from a single sample sequenced in a study of regulatory T cells in long-lasting Graves disease. Specified time point: persistent/refractory GD, antithyroid drugs over 5 years with positive TRAb. RNA extracted from PBMCs served as the sequencing template. Arm-PCR of CDR3 regions and iRepertoire HTBI primers were the basis on which TCR beta libraries were built. In TCRdb, the multiplex PCR reads were re-called with MiXCR into one record per CDR3 protein. The sample has around 450,000 distinct CDR3 sequences; 20% to 25% are singletons. Sequencing was performed on peripheral blood mononuclear cells (PBMCs), taken when the disease was refractory, from a patient treated with antithyroid drugs. The receptors here all came from a female donor with Graves disease.

This clonotype was counted many times. The chain has TRBV6-1 and TRBJ1-2, with unresolved D. The germline V gene has CDR1 MNHNS and CDR2 SASEGT. V dropped 5 bases and J dropped 2 bases, with 9 bases sitting between them. The CDR3 is made up of 13 amino acids. The CDR3 sequence: CASSPDGNYGYTF. CDR3 DNA sequence: TGTGCCAGCAGTCCGGACGGGAACTATGGCTACACCTTC.

This clonotype came up many times. Its ends do not fully match the called genes, so a read error is possible. The V gene is TRBV7-2, the J gene TRBJ1-5; D might be TRBD1 (5 bases). The CDR3 loop spans 14 amino acids. Per the germline V gene, CDR1 is SGHTA and CDR2 is FQGNSA. The CDR3 here is CASSSGAEHQAQHF. In DNA, the CDR3 is TGTGCCAGCAGCTCCGGGGCAGAACATCAGGCCCAGCATTTT.

This clonotype was counted between two and nine times. The chain employs TRBV6-5 and TRBJ1-1; no firm D call. The V gene's germline CDR1 is MNHEY and CDR2 SVGAGI. V was cut by 2 bases and J by 3 bases, with 7 bases left in between. The CDR3 runs to 13 residues. As DNA, the CDR3 is TGTGCCAGCAGTTACGATGAGCACACTGAAGCTTTCTTT. As protein: CASSYDEHTEAFF.

This chain connects TRBV3-1 to TRBJ2-7; 11 bases are shared with TRBD1. CDR1 and CDR2 (germline): LGHDT, YNNKEL (reference sequence). CDR3 length: 16 amino acids. The ends lost 2 bases at V and 3 bases at J; junction bases unmatched: 6. The CDR3 is CASSQSFGTGGYEQYF. CDR3 DNA: TGTGCCAGCAGCCAATCGTTCGGGACAGGGGGCTACGAGCAGTACTTC.

This chain uses TRBV7-6 with TRBJ2-7; D tentatively reads TRBD1 or TRBD2 (5 bases each). Trimming took 1 base from V and 0 from J, leaving 10 bases between them. The CDR3 loop spans 15 amino acids. Germline V CDR1 and CDR2: SGHVS, FNYEAQ. The CDR3 DNA follows: TGTGCCAGCAGCTTAGACGAGGGGTTCTCCTACGAGCAGTACTTC. Translation: CASSLDEGFSYEQYF.

In its sample, this clonotype was seen a few times. This chain links TRBV7-9 with TRBJ2-2, with a possible D match to TRBD2 (5 bases). Trimming pared 2 bases from V and 4 bases from J, leaving 11 bases between. The CDR3 contains 15 residues. Per the germline V gene, CDR1 is SEHNR and CDR2 is FQNEAQ (reference sequence). CDR3 in DNA: TGTGCCAGCAGCTTATCGGCGGGCATCACCGGGGAGCTGTTTTTT. Its protein is CASSLSAGITGELFF.

The chain combines TRBV10-1 with TRBJ2-2, with a possible D match to TRBD2 (5 bases). The CDR3 extends over 15 amino acids. Germline values: CDR1 WNHNN, CDR2 SYGVQD (reference sequence). The germline V and J ends were trimmed by 5 bases and 5 bases, with 15 bases remaining between them. The CDR3 sequence is CASSRRTGKTGELFF. Written as DNA, the CDR3 is TGCGCCAGCAGTAGGAGGACGGGAAAAACCGGGGAGCTGTTTTTT.

In its sample, this clonotype was seen many times. The genes are TRBV6-1 and TRBJ1-2, with TRBD1 as a possible D gene (6 bases). Germline V gene data show CDR1 as MNHNS and CDR2 as SASEGT. The CDR3 runs to 11 residues. Trimming left V 9 bases short and J 8 bases short, with 13 bases between. Written as DNA, the CDR3 is TGTGCCAGTGGGGGGCTGCGAGGCTACACCTTC. Protein: CASGGLRGYTF.

This clonotype has only a few counts. This sequence joins TRBV12-3 or TRBV12-4 and TRBJ2-2, with D perhaps assigned TRBD1 or TRBD2 (6 bases each). The ends were cut back, 4 bases at V and 4 bases at J, with 28 bases in the middle. The CDR3 contains 20 residues. The CDR3 protein is CASSSRGATWGRLGTGELFF. DNA of the CDR3: TGTGCCAGCAGTTCACGCGGGGCGACATGGGGGCGGCTGGGCACCGGGGAGCTGTTTTTT.